This T cell receptor (beta chain) is drawn from a study of T cell repertoires in cytomegalovirus infection. In TCRdb, the reads were re-called with MiXCR into one record per CDR3 protein. The sample has about 740,000 distinct CDR3 sequences; 35% are singletons. V was clipped by 8 bases and J by 8 bases, with 19 bases between them. The germline V gene has CDR1 MNHNS and CDR2 SASEGT. The CDR3 is 14 residues long. J is TRBJ2-1 and V is TRBV6-1, with D possibly matching TRBD2 (7 bases). Sequencing input: PBMCs. This sequence originates from a human donor in good health (CMV status not recorded). Some clones in this sample may be carry-over from other donors' samples. The CDR3 DNA reads TGTGCCAGCTTAGGGGGGGGATCTTGGGATGAGCAGTTCTTC. This encodes CASLGGGSWDEQFF.